The 18 T cell receptor beta chains in this list originate from one sample, sequenced in a study of regulatory T cells in long-lasting Graves disease. Time point reported: newly diagnosed GD, antithyroid drugs for less than 3 months. The authors made the TCR library using RNA they extracted from PBMCs. Construction of TCR beta libraries relied on iRepertoire HTBI primers and on Arm-PCR targeting CDR3 regions. TCRdb ran MiXCR on the multiplex PCR reads and lists one entry per CDR3 protein. The table shows roughly 260,000 distinct CDR3 sequences, with around 19% occurring only once. The same data also went into a second study, on T cells in Graves' hyperthyroidism and ophthalmopathy.

The source material was peripheral blood mononuclear cells (PBMCs), sampled at new diagnosis, from a patient treated with antithyroid drugs. Every receptor here comes from a woman aged 25 to 45 with Graves disease.

This clonotype occurred many times. This rearrangement joins TRBV7-2 to TRBJ2-5; D gene uncertain. V was clipped by 2 bases and J by 7 bases, with 8 bases between them. The CDR3 spans 12 residues. Germline loops: CDR1 SGHTA, CDR2 FQGNSA. CDR3 DNA: TGTGCCAGCAGCTTATCGCCCCGGACCCAGTACTTC. As protein: CASSLSPRTQYF.

This clonotype showed up many times. The chain joins TRBV13 to TRBJ2-2; D not resolved. The CDR3 is 11 amino acids. Trimming shortened V by 3 bases and J by 7 bases, and 3 bases separated the two germline ends. Germline loops: CDR1 PRHDT, CDR2 FYEKMQ (reference sequence). The DNA of the CDR3 is TGTGCCAGCAGCTTTCGCGGGGAGCTGTTTTTT. As protein: CASSFRGELFF.

This clonotype has at least ten counts. The chain combines TRBV7-6 with TRBJ2-5; D is possibly TRBD1 or TRBD2 (6 bases each). The V gene lost 10 bases and the J gene lost 8 bases, with 20 bases spanning the gap. In germline, CDR1 is SGHVS, CDR2 FNYEAQ. The CDR3 runs to 13 residues. The CDR3 sequence is CATNEGGRATQYF. For the CDR3, the DNA is TGTGCCACCAACGAGGGGGGTAGGGCTACCCAGTACTTC.

A few counts support this clonotype. This chain uses TRBV5-1 with TRBJ2-1, with 9 positions matching TRBD2. The CDR3 has 20 amino acids. Germline trimming cut 0 bases from V and 6 bases from J; bases unmatched to any gene: 19. The V gene's germline CDR1 is SGHRS and CDR2 YFSETQ. CDR3 sequence (DNA): TGCGCCAGCAGCTTGGGGGGCCAATATACGCGGGAGGGCCTTGGCAATGAGCAGTTCTTC. Protein: CASSLGGQYTREGLGNEQFF.

In its sample, this clonotype was seen many times. This chain links TRBV20-1 with TRBJ2-5, with TRBD2 identical over 7 bases. V trimming: 5 bases; J trimming: 6 bases; junction bases outside the gene matches: 12. CDR3 length: 14 residues. Germline values: CDR1 DFQATT, CDR2 SNEGSKA (reference sequence). The CDR3 loop is CSAPPGGEGKTQYF. In DNA, the CDR3 is TGCAGTGCTCCTCCGGGCGGGGAGGGGAAGACCCAGTACTTC.

In this sample, this clonotype turned up many times. The chain recombines TRBV6-1 with TRBJ1-2; possibly TRBD1 for D (6 bases). CDR3 size: 15 residues. CDR1 is MNHNS and CDR2 is SASEGT in the germline V gene. Between the trimmed V and J ends, which lost 1 base and 3 bases, there was a span of 12 bases. Here the CDR3 DNA reads TGTGCCAGCAGTGAAGTATTGACAGGATACTATGGCTACACCTTC. As protein: CASSEVLTGYYGYTF.

On this clonotype itself: A far larger clone is a single base away, which makes a read error likely. The chain has TRBV7-2 and TRBJ2-7; 10 nucleotides match TRBD1. This CDR3 comprises 18 residues. Trimming removed 5 bases from V and 2 bases from J; junction bases left unmatched: 15. CDR1 is SGHTA, CDR2 FQGNSA, per germline. The DNA of the CDR3 is TGTGCCAGCAGCCCCACCCAACGGGACAGGGGCGTGACCTACGAGCAGTACTTC. Translated: CASSPTQRDRGVTYEQYF.

This clonotype was seen repeatedly, ten times or more. The chain carries TRBV2 and TRBJ1-1; D is ambiguous. The CDR3 contains 11 residues. Germline V gives CDR1 SNHLY, CDR2 FYNNEI. The ends were cut back, 7 bases at V and 10 bases at J, with 13 bases in the middle. For the CDR3, the DNA is TGTGCCAGCACCCTGGCGGAGGGAGCTTTCTTT. It yields the protein CASTLAEGAFF.

This clonotype has more than one count but fewer than ten. This chain joins TRBV10-3 and TRBJ2-5; either TRBD1 or TRBD2 may fit D (6 bases each). Trimming removed 4 bases at V and 5 bases at J, with 14 bases between. Germline V gene data show CDR1 as ENHRY and CDR2 as SYGVKD. The CDR3 spans 14 residues. CDR3 in amino acids: CAISVRGGQETQYF. CDR3 DNA sequence: TGTGCCATCAGTGTACGGGGAGGACAGGAGACCCAGTACTTC.

Many counts were recorded for this clonotype. The chain is built from TRBV7-2 and TRBJ1-4; TRBD1 might be the D (5 bases). V lost 3 bases and J lost 5, with 13 bases in between. Germline CDR1 and CDR2: SGHTA and FQGNSA. The CDR3 has 15 residues. DNA for the CDR3: TGTGCCAGCAGCTTGAGGGACCCGATAAATGAAAAACTGTTTTTT. Its translation is CASSLRDPINEKLFF.

With respect to this clonotype: A read error may explain this, as a much larger clone is one base away. The missing conserved phenylalanine or tryptophan at the end of this CDR3 makes a read error likely. The V and J genes are TRBV10-3 and TRBJ1-1, with 11 bases fitting TRBD1. The CDR3 contains 16 residues. The V and J ends lost 3 bases and 4 bases, in that order; junction bases with no gene match: 7. Germline V CDR1 and CDR2: ENHRY, SYGVKD. The CDR3 sequence is CAISDRTGGDSTEAFV. DNA of the CDR3: TGTGCCATCAGTGACCGGACAGGGGGCGACTCCACTGAAGCTTTCGTT.

V gene TRBV4-1 combines with J gene TRBJ2-5; the match to TRBD2 covers 8 bases. Germline V gives CDR1 MGHRA, CDR2 YSYEKL. The CDR3 is 17 residues long. Trimming at V came to 0 bases and at J to 1 base, leaving 7 bases not matched to a gene. CDR3 in amino acids: CASSQDGAGAGQETQYF. The CDR3 DNA sequence: TGCGCCAGCAGCCAAGATGGAGCGGGGGCCGGCCAAGAGACCCAGTACTTC.

This clonotype was observed at least ten times. The CDR3 region has the DNA TGTGCCAGCAGCTTTCAGACAGTCTACGAGCAGTACTTC. As protein: CASSFQTVYEQYF. The chain has TRBV7-3 and TRBJ2-7, with D possibly matching TRBD1 (5 bases). Germline values: CDR1 SGHTA, CDR2 FQGTGA. The ends were cut back, 3 bases at V and 3 bases at J, with 9 bases in the middle. The CDR3 length is 13 residues.

This clonotype was seen many times. The genes are TRBV3-1 and TRBJ1-1; D gene unclear. This CDR3 comprises 15 residues. CDR1 is LGHDT and CDR2 is YNNKEL in the germline V gene (reference sequence). The V gene lost 4 bases and the J gene lost 5 bases, with 17 bases spanning the gap. CDR3 DNA: TGTGCCAGCAGCCCAACCCGGACCCGCGGGACTGAAGCTTTCTTT. As protein: CASSPTRTRGTEAFF.

This clonotype has at least ten counts. The chain has TRBV27 and TRBJ1-2; perhaps TRBD1 as D (5 bases). CDR1 and CDR2 from the germline V gene are MNHEY and SMNVEV (reference sequence). Trimming shortened V by 4 bases and J by 1 base, and 22 bases separated the two germline ends. The CDR3 has 18 residues. CDR3 loop: CASSSYGRALGGNYGYTF. The CDR3 region has the DNA TGTGCCAGCAGTTCCTACGGCAGGGCTCTCGGGGGTAACTATGGCTACACCTTC.

This clonotype was seen ten or more times. The CDR3 DNA follows: TGCAGTGCGCGCCCGGGACAGAGCTCCTACAATGAGCAGTTCTTC. The encoded protein is CSARPGQSSYNEQFF. The V call is TRBV20-1, the J call TRBJ2-1, with TRBD1 matching over 7 bases. The CDR3 covers 15 residues. Germline V CDR1 and CDR2: DFQATT, SNEGSKA (reference sequence). V was pared by 6 bases and J by 0 bases, with 8 bases of the junction left unmatched.

This clonotype occurred once. This likely stems from a read error, as it lies one base from a far larger clone. The chain joins TRBV6-2 or TRBV6-3 to TRBJ1-5; D is undetermined. The V gene's germline CDR1 is MNHEY and CDR2 SVGEGT. The CDR3 runs 12 residues. V gave up 0 bases and J gave up 7 bases, with 4 bases separating them. CDR3 nucleotide sequence: TGTGCCAGCAGTTACTCGAAGCAGCCCCAGCATTTT. Protein sequence: CASSYSKQPQHF.

V gene TRBV7-9 combines with J gene TRBJ2-7; 9 positions match TRBD2. The CDR3 consists of 15 residues. The junction had 5 bases not matched to a gene; V was cut back by 2 bases and J by 3 bases. Germline assignment: CDR1 SEHNR and CDR2 FQNEAQ (reference sequence). The DNA of the CDR3 is TGTGCCAGCAGCTTACCGACTAGCGGCCGCTACGAGCAGTACTTC. Its translation is CASSLPTSGRYEQYF. The whole variable domain, filled in from reference TRBV7-9 and TRBJ2-7, reads DTGVSQNPRHKITKRGQNVTFRCDPISEHNRLYWYRQTLGQGPEFLTYFQNEAQLEKSRLLSDRFSAERPKGSFSTLEIQRTEQGDSAMYLCASSLPTSGRYEQYFGPGTRLTVT.